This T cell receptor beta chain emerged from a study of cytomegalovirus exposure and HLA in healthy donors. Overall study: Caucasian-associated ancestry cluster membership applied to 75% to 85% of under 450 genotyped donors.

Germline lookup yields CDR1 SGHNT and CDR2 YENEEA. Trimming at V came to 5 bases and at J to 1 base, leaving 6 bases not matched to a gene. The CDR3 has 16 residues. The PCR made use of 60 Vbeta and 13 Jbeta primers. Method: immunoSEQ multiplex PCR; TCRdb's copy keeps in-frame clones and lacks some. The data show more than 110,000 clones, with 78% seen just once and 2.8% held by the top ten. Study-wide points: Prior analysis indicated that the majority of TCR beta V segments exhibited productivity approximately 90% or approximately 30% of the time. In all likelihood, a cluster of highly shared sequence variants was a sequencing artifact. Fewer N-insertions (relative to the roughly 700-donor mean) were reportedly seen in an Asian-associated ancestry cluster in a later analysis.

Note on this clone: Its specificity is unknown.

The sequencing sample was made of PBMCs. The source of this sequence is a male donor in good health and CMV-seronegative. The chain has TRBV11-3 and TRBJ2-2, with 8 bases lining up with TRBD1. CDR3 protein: CASSEVTGENTGELFF. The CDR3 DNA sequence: TGTGCCAGCAGCGAAGTGACAGGGGAGAACACCGGGGAGCTGTTTTTT.